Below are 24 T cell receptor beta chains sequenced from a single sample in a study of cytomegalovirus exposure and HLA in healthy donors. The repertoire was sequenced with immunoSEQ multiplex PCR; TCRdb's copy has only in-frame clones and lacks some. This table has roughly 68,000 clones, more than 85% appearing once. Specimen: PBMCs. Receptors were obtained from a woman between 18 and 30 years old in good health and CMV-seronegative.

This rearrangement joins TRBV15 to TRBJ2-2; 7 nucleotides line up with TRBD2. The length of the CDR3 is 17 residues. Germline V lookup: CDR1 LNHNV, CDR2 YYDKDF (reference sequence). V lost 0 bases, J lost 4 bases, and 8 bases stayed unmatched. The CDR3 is CATSREVLAEITGELFF. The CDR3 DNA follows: TGTGCCACCAGCAGAGAGGTCCTAGCGGAGATCACCGGGGAGCTGTTTTTT.

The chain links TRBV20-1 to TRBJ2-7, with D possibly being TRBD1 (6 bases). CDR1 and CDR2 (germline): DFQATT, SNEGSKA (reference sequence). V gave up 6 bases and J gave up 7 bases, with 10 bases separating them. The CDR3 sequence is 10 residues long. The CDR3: CSALGGEQYF. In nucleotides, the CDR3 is TGCAGTGCCCTAGGGGGTGAGCAGTACTTC.

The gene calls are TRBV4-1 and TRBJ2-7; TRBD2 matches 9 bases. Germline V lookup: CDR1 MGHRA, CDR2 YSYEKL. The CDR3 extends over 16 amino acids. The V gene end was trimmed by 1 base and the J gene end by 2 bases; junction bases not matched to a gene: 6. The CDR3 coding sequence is TGCGCCAGCAGCCAAGGCTGGGCGGGAGGGCCCTACGAGCAGTACTTC. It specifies CASSQGWAGGPYEQYF.

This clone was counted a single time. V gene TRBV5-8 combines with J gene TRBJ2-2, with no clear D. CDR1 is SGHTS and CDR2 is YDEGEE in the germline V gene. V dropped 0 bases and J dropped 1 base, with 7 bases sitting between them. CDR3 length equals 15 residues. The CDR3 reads CASSLAAQNTGELFF. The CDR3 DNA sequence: TGTGCCAGCAGCTTGGCCGCACAGAACACCGGGGAGCTGTTTTTT. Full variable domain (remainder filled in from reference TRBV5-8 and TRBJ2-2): EAGVTQSPTHLIKTRGQQATLRCSPISGHTSVYWYQQALGLGLQFLLWYDEGEERNRGNFPPRFSGRQFPNYSSELNVNALELEDSALYLCASSLAAQNTGELFFGEGSRLTVL.

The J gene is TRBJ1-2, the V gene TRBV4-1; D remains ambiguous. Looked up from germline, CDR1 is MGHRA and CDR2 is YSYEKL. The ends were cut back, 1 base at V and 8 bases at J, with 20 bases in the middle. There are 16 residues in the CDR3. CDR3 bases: TGCGCCAGCAGCCAAGTGCTCTCTCGCGGGCACGAAGGCTACACCTTC. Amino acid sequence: CASSQVLSRGHEGYTF.

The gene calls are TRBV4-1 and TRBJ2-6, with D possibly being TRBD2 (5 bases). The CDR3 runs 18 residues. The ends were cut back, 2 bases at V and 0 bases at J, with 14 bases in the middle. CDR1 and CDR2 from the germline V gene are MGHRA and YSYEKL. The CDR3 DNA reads TGCGCCAGCAGCCAATTCGTCGGGGTAACCTCTGGGGCCAACGTCCTGACTTTC. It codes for CASSQFVGVTSGANVLTF.

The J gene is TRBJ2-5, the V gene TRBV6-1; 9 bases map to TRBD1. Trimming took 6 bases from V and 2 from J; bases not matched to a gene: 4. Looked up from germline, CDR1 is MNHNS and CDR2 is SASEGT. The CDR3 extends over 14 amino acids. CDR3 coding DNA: TGTGCCAGCAGAGGGACAGGGAATCAAGAGACCCAGTACTTC. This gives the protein CASRGTGNQETQYF.

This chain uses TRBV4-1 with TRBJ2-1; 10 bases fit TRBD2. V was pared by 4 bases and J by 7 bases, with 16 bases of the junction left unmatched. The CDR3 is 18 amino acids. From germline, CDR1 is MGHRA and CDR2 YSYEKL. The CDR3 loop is CASSPGGQRGGPWNEQFF. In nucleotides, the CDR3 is TGCGCCAGCAGCCCCGGGGGGCAGCGGGGGGGCCCGTGGAATGAGCAGTTCTTC.

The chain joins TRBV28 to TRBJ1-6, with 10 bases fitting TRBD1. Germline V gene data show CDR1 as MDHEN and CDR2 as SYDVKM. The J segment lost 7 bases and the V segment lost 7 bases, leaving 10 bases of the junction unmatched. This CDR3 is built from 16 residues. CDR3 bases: TGTGCCAGCAACCCGGGACAGGGGACTAAGAATTCACCCCTCCACTTT. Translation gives CASNPGQGTKNSPLHF.

CDR3 sequence (DNA): TGTGCCAGCAGCCAAGATGGGACTAGCGGGTCCTACGAGCAGTACTTC. Encoded protein: CASSQDGTSGSYEQYF. V is TRBV4-2 and J is TRBJ2-7; the match to TRBD2 covers 12 bases. Germline V gene data show CDR1 as LGHNA and CDR2 as YNFKEQ. This CDR3 spans 16 amino acids. J was trimmed by 1 base and V by 0 bases; bases with no gene match: 1.

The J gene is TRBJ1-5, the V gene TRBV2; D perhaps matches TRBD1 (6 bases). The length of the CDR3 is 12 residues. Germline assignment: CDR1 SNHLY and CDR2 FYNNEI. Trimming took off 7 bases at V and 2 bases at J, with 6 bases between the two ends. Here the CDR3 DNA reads TGTGCCAGCACAGGGGGCAATCAGCCCCAGCATTTT. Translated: CASTGGNQPQHF.

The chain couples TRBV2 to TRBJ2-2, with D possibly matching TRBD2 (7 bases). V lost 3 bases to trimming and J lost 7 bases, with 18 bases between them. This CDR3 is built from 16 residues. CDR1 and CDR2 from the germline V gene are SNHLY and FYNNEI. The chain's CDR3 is CASSDPPGGQGGELFF. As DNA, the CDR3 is TGTGCCAGCAGTGACCCTCCGGGGGGCCAGGGCGGGGAGCTGTTTTTT.

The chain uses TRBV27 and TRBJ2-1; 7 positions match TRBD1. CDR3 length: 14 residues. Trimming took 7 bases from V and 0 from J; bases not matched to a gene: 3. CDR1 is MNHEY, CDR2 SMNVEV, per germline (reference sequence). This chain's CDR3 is CASTRQGSYNEQFF. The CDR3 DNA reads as TGTGCCAGCACCCGACAGGGCTCCTACAATGAGCAGTTCTTC.

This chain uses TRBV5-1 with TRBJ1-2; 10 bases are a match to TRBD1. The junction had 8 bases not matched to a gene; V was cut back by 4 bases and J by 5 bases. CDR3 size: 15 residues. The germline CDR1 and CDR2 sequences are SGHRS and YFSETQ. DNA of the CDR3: TGCGCCAGCAGCCCCGGGACAGGGGTTTCTTATGGCTACACCTTC. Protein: CASSPGTGVSYGYTF.

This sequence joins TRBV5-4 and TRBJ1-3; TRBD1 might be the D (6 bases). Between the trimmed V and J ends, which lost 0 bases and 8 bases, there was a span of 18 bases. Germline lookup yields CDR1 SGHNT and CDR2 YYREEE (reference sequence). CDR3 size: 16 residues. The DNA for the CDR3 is TGTGCCAGCAGCTTGGATTCGGGGGGCCTCAGGCACACCATATATTTT. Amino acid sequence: CASSLDSGGLRHTIYF.

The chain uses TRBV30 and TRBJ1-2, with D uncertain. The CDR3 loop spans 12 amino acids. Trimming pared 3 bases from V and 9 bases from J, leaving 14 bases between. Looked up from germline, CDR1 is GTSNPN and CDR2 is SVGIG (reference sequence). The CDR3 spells CAWRGFSDRYTF. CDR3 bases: TGTGCCTGGAGGGGCTTCTCTGATCGCTACACCTTC.

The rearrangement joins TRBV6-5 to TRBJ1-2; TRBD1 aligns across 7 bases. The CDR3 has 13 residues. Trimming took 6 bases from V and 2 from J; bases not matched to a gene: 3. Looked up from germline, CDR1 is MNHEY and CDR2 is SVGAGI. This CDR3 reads CASSPGQNYGYTF. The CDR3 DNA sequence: TGTGCCAGCAGCCCGGGACAGAACTATGGCTACACCTTC.

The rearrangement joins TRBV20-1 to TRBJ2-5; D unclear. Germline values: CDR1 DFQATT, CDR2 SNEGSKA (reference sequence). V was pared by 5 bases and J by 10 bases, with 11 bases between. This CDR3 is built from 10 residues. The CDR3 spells CSAYRPGQYF. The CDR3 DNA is TGCAGTGCTTACCGCCCGGGCCAGTACTTC.

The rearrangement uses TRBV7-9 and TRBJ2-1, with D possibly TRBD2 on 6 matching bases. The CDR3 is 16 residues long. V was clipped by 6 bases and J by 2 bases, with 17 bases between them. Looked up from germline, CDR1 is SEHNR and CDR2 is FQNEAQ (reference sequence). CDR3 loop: CASSETRRIAYNEQFF. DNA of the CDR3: TGTGCCAGCAGTGAGACTAGACGGATTGCCTACAATGAGCAGTTCTTC.

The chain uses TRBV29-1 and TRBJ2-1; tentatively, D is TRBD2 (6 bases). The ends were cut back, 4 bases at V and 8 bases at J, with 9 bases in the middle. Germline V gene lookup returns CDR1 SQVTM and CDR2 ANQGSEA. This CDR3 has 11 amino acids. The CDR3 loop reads CSVARGYEQFF. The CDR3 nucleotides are TGCAGCGTTGCTCGGGGGTATGAGCAGTTCTTC.

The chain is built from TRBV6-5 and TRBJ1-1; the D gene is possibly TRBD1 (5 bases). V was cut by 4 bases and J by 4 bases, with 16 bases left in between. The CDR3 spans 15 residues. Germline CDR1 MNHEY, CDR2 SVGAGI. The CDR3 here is CASSSHEPGGTEAFF. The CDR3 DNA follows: TGTGCCAGCAGTTCCCACGAACCGGGGGGCACTGAAGCTTTCTTT.

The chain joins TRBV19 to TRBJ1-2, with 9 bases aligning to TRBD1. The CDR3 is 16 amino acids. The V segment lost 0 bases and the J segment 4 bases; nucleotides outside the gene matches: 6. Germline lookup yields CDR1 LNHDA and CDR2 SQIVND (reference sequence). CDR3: CASSIDGTGLAYGYTF. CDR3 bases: TGTGCCAGTAGTATAGATGGGACAGGGTTGGCCTATGGCTACACCTTC.

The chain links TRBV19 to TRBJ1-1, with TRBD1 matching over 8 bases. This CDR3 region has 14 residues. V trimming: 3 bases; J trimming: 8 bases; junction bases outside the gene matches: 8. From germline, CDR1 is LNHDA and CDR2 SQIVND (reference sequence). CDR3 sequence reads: CASSITQGAGEAFF. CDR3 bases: TGTGCCAGTAGTATCACTCAGGGGGCTGGAGAAGCTTTCTTT.

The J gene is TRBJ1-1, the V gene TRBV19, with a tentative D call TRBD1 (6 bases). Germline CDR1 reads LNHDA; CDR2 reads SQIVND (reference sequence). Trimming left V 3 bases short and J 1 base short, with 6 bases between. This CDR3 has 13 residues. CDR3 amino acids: CASSMGANTEAFF. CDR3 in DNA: TGTGCCAGTAGTATGGGGGCGAACACTGAAGCTTTCTTT.